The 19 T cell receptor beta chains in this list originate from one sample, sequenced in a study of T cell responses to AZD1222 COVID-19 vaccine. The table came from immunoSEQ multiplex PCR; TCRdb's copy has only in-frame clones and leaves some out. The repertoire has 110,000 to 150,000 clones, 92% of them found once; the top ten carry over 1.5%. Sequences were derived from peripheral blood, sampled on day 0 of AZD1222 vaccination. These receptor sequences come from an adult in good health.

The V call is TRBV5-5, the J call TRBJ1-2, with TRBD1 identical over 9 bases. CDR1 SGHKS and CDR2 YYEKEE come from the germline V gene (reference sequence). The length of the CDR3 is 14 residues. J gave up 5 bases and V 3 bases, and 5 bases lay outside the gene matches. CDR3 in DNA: TGTGCCAGCAGCTCGACAGGGGGACCATATGGCTACACCTTC. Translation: CASSSTGGPYGYTF.

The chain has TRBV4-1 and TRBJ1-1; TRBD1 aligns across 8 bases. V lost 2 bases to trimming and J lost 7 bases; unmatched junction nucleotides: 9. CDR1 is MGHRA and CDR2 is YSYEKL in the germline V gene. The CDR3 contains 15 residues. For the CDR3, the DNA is TGCGCCAGCAGCCAACCCACAGGGGGGCGGTTTGAAGCTTTCTTT. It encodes CASSQPTGGRFEAFF.

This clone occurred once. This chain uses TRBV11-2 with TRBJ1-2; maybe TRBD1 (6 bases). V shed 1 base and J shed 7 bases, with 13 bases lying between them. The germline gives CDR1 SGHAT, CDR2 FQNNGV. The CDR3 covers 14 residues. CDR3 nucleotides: TGTGCCAGCAGCTTAGGAAGCACAGGGTCTGGCTACACCTTC. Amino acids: CASSLGSTGSGYTF.

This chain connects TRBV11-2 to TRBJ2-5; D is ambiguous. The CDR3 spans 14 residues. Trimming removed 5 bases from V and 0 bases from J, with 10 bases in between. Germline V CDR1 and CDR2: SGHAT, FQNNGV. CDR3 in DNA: TGTGCCAGCAGCCAAATAGGTTACCAAGAGACCCAGTACTTC. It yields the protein CASSQIGYQETQYF.

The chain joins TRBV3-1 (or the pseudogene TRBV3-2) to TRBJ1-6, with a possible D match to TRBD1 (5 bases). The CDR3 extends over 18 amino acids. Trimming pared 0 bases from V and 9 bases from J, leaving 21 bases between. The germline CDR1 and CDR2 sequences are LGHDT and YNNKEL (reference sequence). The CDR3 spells CASSQDLRAGPRGSPLHF. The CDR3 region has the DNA TGTGCCAGCAGCCAAGATTTAAGGGCGGGACCTAGGGGTTCACCCCTCCACTTT.

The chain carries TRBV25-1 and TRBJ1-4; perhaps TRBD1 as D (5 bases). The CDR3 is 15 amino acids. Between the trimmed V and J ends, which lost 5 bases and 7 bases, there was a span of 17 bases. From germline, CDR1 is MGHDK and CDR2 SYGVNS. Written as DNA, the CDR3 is TGTGCCAGCAGTCCCCCCGAGTCCCAGGGTGAAAAACTGTTTTTT. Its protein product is CASSPPESQGEKLFF.

CDR3 in amino acids: CAWSAPGRGRDEQFF. DNA for the CDR3: TGTGCCTGGAGTGCCCCCGGCAGGGGGCGAGATGAGCAGTTCTTC. V usage is TRBV30 and J usage is TRBJ2-1, with 8 nucleotides matching TRBD1. This CDR3 comprises 15 residues. After removal of 1 base from V and 8 bases from J, the junction contained 10 bases not matched to a gene. Germline V gene sequence: CDR1 GTSNPN, CDR2 SVGIG (reference sequence).

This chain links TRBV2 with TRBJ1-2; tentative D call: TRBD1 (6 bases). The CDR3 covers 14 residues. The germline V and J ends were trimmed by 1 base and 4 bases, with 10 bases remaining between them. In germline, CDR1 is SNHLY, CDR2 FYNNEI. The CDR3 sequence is CASSEEQGSYGYTF. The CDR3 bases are TGTGCCAGCAGTGAAGAACAGGGATCCTATGGCTACACCTTC.

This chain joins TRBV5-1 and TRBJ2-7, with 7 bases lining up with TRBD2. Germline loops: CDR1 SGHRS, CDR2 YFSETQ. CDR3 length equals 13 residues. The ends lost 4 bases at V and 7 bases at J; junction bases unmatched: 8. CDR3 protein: CASSPDWGGEQYF. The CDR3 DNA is TGCGCCAGCAGCCCAGACTGGGGGGGGGAGCAGTACTTC.

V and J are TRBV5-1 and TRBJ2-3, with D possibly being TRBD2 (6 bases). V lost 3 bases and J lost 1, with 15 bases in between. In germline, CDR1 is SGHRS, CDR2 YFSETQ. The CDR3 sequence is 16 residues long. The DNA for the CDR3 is TGCGCCAGCAGCTCTTATTCGGGAGCGGGCACAGATACGCAGTATTTT. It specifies CASSSYSGAGTDTQYF.

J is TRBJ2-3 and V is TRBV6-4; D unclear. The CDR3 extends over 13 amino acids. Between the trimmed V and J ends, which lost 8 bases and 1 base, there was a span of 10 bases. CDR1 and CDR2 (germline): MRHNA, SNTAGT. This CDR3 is CASCRAGTDTQYF. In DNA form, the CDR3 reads TGTGCCAGCTGCCGGGCGGGCACAGATACGCAGTATTTT.

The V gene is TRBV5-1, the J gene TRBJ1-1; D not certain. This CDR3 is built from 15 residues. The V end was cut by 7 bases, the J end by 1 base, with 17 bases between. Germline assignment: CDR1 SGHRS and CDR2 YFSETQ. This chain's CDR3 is CASSQPDRENTEAFF. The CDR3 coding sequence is TGCGCCAGCTCACAGCCGGATCGGGAGAACACTGAAGCTTTCTTT.

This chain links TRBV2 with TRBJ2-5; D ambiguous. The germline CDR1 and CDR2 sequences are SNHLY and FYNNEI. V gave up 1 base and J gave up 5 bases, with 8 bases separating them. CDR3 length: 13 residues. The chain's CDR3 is CASSEGTWETQYF. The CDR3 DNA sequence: TGTGCCAGCAGTGAAGGAACCTGGGAGACCCAGTACTTC.

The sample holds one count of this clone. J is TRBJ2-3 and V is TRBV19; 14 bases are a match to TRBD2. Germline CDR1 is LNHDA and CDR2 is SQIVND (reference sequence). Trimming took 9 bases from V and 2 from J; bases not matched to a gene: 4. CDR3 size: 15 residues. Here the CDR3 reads CASSGLAGATDTQYF. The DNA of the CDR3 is TGTGCCAGCTCGGGACTAGCGGGAGCCACAGATACGCAGTATTTT.

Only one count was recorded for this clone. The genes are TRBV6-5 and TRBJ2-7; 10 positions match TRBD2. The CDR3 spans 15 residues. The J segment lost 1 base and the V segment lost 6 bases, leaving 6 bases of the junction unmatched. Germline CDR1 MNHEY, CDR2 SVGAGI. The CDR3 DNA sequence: TGTGCCAGCAGACTGACTAGCGGGTTATCCTACGAGCAGTACTTC. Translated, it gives CASRLTSGLSYEQYF.

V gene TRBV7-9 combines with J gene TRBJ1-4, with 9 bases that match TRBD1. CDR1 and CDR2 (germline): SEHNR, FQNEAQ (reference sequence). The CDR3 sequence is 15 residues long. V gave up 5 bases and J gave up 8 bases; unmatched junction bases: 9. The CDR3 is CASSDSGTGTEKLFF. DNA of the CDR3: TGTGCCAGCAGCGACTCCGGGACAGGGACGGAAAAACTGTTTTTT.

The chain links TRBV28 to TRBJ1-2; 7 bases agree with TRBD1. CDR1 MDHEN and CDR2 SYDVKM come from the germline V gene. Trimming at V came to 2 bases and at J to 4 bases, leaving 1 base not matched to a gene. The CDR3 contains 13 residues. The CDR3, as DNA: TGTGCCAGCAGTTTAGCAGGGGGCTATGGCTACACCTTC. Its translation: CASSLAGGYGYTF.

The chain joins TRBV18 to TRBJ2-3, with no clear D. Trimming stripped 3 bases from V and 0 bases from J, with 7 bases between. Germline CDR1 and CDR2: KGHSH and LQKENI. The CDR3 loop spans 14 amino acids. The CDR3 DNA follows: TGTGCCAGCTCACCGGCGGACAGCACAGATACGCAGTATTTT. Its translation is CASSPADSTDTQYF.

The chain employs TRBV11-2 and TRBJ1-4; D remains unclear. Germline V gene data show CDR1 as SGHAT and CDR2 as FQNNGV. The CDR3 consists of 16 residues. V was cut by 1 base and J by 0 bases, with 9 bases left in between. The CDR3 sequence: CASSLGPYSTNEKLFF. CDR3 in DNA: TGTGCCAGCAGCTTAGGGCCGTACTCAACTAATGAAAAACTGTTTTTT. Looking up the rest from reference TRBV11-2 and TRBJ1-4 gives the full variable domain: EAGVAQSPRYKIIEKRQSVAFWCNPISGHATLYWYQQILGQGPKLLIQFQNNGVVDDSQLPKDRFSAERLKGVDSTLKIQPAKLEDSAVYLCASSLGPYSTNEKLFFGSGTQLSVL.